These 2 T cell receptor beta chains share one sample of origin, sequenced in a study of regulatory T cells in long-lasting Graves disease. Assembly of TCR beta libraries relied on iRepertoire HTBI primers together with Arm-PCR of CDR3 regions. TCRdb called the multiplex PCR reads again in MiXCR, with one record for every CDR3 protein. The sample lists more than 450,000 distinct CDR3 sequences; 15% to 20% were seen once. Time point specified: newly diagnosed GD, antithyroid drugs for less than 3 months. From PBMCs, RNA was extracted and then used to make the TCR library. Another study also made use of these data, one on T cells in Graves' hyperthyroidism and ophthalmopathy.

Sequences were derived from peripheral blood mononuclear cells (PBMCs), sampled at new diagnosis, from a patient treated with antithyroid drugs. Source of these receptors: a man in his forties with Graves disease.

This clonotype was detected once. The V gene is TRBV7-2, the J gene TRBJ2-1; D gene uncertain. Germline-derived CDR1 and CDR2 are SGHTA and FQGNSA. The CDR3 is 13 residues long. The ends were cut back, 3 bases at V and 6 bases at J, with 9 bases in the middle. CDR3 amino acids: CASSLRQVNEQFF. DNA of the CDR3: TGTGCCAGCAGCTTGCGGCAGGTCAATGAGCAGTTCTTC.

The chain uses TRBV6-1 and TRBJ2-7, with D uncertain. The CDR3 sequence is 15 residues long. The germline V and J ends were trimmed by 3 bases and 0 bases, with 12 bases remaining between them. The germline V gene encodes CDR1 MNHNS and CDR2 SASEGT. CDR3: CASSDSSLSSYEQYF. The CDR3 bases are TGTGCCAGCAGTGATAGCAGTCTAAGCTCCTACGAGCAGTACTTC.